Following are 27 T cell receptor beta chains from one sample sequenced in a study of T-cell reconstitution after alpha-beta-depleted transplantation in children. TCRbeta library preparation incorporated unique molecular identifiers. One entry per CDR3 protein, called by TCRdb with MiXCR from the PCR reads. The sample consists of 250,000 to 400,000 distinct CDR3 sequences, 23% of them appearing once. The sequencing here drew on PBMCs, mostly from graft donor cells, taken 180 days after TCRalphabeta/CD19-depleted stem cell transplant. The origin of the receptors is a male patient younger than 18 who had a stem cell transplant for acute lymphoblastic leukemia, so the T cells may come from the graft donor.

Only a few counts were recorded for this clonotype. The rearrangement uses TRBV27 and TRBJ1-5; TRBD1 might be the D (5 bases). The V gene's germline CDR1 is MNHEY and CDR2 SMNVEV (reference sequence). The CDR3 covers 15 residues. Trimming cost V 3 bases and J 6 bases, with 15 bases left between them. CDR3 region: CASSFWGGGGQPQHF. CDR3 coding DNA: TGTGCCAGCAGTTTTTGGGGCGGCGGGGGTCAGCCCCAGCATTTT.

This clonotype was seen only once. The chain employs TRBV6-1 and TRBJ2-7; the D is unclear. Germline CDR1 is MNHNS and CDR2 is SASEGT. Trimming took 8 bases from V and 1 from J, leaving 6 bases between them. The CDR3 loop spans 11 amino acids. Here the CDR3 reads CASLVSYEQYF. CDR3 nucleotides: TGTGCCAGCCTCGTTTCCTACGAGCAGTACTTC.

The V call is TRBV5-5, the J call TRBJ2-7, with D possibly being TRBD2 (5 bases). Deletions cut 2 bases from V and 2 bases from J, with 11 bases between. This CDR3 has 14 residues. The V gene's germline CDR1 is SGHKS and CDR2 YYEKEE (reference sequence). The CDR3 loop is CASSFPGTPYEQYF. Written as DNA, the CDR3 is TGTGCCAGCAGCTTCCCGGGAACCCCCTACGAGCAGTACTTC.

This clonotype appeared a few times. The chain joins TRBV20-1 to TRBJ2-7; tentative D call: TRBD2 (6 bases). V lost 1 base, J lost 8 bases, and 21 bases lay in between. CDR1 is DFQATT, CDR2 SNEGSKA, per germline (reference sequence). This CDR3 region has 15 residues. For the CDR3, the DNA is TGCAGTGCTAGAGTTGAGGGAGGCCCCTTCGCGAAGCAGTACTTC. The encoded protein is CSARVEGGPFAKQYF.

This clonotype was counted only a few times. This sequence joins TRBV9 and TRBJ2-1, with 13 bases that match TRBD2. Per germline, CDR1 SGDLS and CDR2 YYNGEE. CDR3 length equals 17 residues. V gave up 3 bases and J gave up 6 bases; unmatched junction bases: 9. CDR3 protein: CASSAPRTSGRVNEQFF. CDR3 coding DNA: TGTGCCAGCAGCGCCCCCCGTACTAGCGGGAGGGTCAATGAGCAGTTCTTC.

The rearrangement joins TRBV5-1 to TRBJ2-6; 11 bases match TRBD1. The V gene's germline CDR1 is SGHRS and CDR2 YFSETQ. This CDR3 is 17 amino acids long. V lost 2 bases to trimming and J lost 6 bases; unmatched junction nucleotides: 7. Here the CDR3 DNA reads TGCGCCAGCAGCTTAGGACAGGGGGCCCCGGTGGCCAACGTCCTGACTTTC. The encoded protein is CASSLGQGAPVANVLTF.

Written as DNA, the CDR3 is TGTGCCAGCAACTCCTCTCCCGACGAGCAGTACTTC. Translating it yields CASNSSPDEQYF. This sequence joins TRBV7-9 and TRBJ2-7, with D unclear. Germline CDR1 reads SEHNR; CDR2 reads FQNEAQ (reference sequence). V lost 7 bases, J lost 5 bases, and 12 bases lay in between. CDR3 length equals 12 residues. The variable domain in full, completed from reference TRBV7-9 and TRBJ2-7, reads DTGVSQNPRHKITKRGQNVTFRCDPISEHNRLYWYRQTLGQGPEFLTYFQNEAQLEKSRLLSDRFSAERPKGSFSTLEIQRTEQGDSAMYLCASNSSPDEQYFGPGTRLTVT.

At least ten counts were recorded for this clonotype. The chain couples TRBV7-2 to TRBJ1-5, with a weak D call TRBD1 (6 bases). From germline, CDR1 is SGHTA and CDR2 FQGNSA. V was cut by 4 bases and J by 8 bases, with 12 bases left in between. This CDR3 has 13 residues. CDR3 residues: CASSYTGSEPQHF. As DNA, the CDR3 is TGTGCCAGCAGCTATACAGGGTCGGAGCCCCAGCATTTT.

This clonotype was seen a handful of times. This chain links TRBV3-1 with TRBJ2-7, with a tentative D call TRBD1 (5 bases). The V and J ends lost 0 bases and 3 bases respectively, with 15 bases between them. Per germline, CDR1 LGHDT and CDR2 YNNKEL (reference sequence). The length of the CDR3 is 16 residues. The CDR3: CASSQETGLGRYEQYF. In DNA form, the CDR3 reads TGTGCCAGCAGCCAAGAAACTGGGCTGGGGCGCTACGAGCAGTACTTC.

On this clonotype: An end of the junction differs from the germline gene, which may be a read error. The chain is built from TRBV6-1 and TRBJ1-1; D is ambiguous. Germline V gives CDR1 MNHNS, CDR2 SASEGT. This CDR3 is 13 amino acids long. The CDR3 loop is CTSSGGPYTEAFF. The CDR3 nucleotides are TGTACCAGCAGTGGCGGACCTTACACTGAAGCTTTCTTT.

This clonotype occurred a few times. This chain uses TRBV10-3 with TRBJ1-2, with a possible D match to TRBD1 (5 bases). V was shortened by 3 bases and J by 6 bases, with 17 bases between the two germline ends. The germline V gene encodes CDR1 ENHRY and CDR2 SYGVKD. There are 15 residues in the CDR3. The CDR3 reads CAISDRVETINGYTF. In nucleotides, the CDR3 is TGTGCCATCAGTGACAGGGTGGAGACGATAAATGGCTACACCTTC.

The rearrangement links TRBV7-9 to TRBJ1-1; D not certain. Germline V gives CDR1 SEHNR, CDR2 FQNEAQ (reference sequence). Trimming took 2 bases from V and 3 from J, leaving 16 bases between them. The length of the CDR3 is 16 residues. CDR3 sequence reads: CASSLRPLYKDTEAFF. The CDR3 DNA sequence: TGTGCCAGCAGCTTACGCCCGCTTTACAAGGACACTGAAGCTTTCTTT.

The genes are TRBV4-1 and TRBJ1-4; 10 nucleotides align to TRBD1. This CDR3 contains 17 residues. The V and J ends lost 4 bases and 5 bases, in that order; junction bases with no gene match: 10. Germline CDR1 is MGHRA and CDR2 is YSYEKL. The CDR3 reads CASSPKHGQGGNEKLFF. As DNA, the CDR3 is TGCGCCAGCAGCCCTAAGCATGGACAGGGGGGAAATGAAAAACTGTTTTTT.

This clonotype was recorded a few times. The chain combines TRBV6-5 with TRBJ1-6; D not certain. The CDR3 has 17 residues. The germline V gene has CDR1 MNHEY and CDR2 SVGAGI. The germline V and J ends were trimmed by 0 bases and 0 bases, with 9 bases remaining between them. The CDR3 region has the DNA TGTGCCAGCAGTTACTCAGGGATGAGCTCCTATAATTCACCCCTCCACTTT. It encodes CASSYSGMSSYNSPLHF.

V is TRBV7-2 and J is TRBJ1-6; D unresolved. Trimming shortened V by 5 bases and J by 7 bases, and 12 bases separated the two germline ends. Germline values: CDR1 SGHTA, CDR2 FQGNSA. The CDR3 covers 14 residues. CDR3 in amino acids: CASSPTEPNSPLHF. The CDR3 bases are TGTGCCAGCAGCCCGACTGAACCAAATTCACCCCTCCACTTT. The full variable domain, with the rest looked up from reference TRBV7-2 and TRBJ1-6, is GAGVSQSPSNKVTEKGKDVELRCDPISGHTALYWYRQSLGQGLEFLIYFQGNSAPDKSGLPSDRFSAERTGGSVSTLTIQRTQQEDSAVYLCASSPTEPNSPLHFGNGTRLTVT.

The chain uses TRBV19 and TRBJ2-7; D unresolved. The CDR3 contains 14 residues. Germline CDR1 LNHDA, CDR2 SQIVND (reference sequence). V dropped 3 bases and J dropped 5 bases, with 14 bases sitting between them. The CDR3 protein is CASSIIGRVHEQYF. In nucleotides, the CDR3 is TGTGCCAGTAGTATTATCGGCAGAGTCCACGAGCAGTACTTC.

This clonotype was detected a few times. V gene TRBV11-2 combines with J gene TRBJ1-2, with D possibly matching TRBD1 (6 bases). V lost 2 bases and J 6 bases, leaving 22 bases between the germline ends. The CDR3 loop spans 17 amino acids. Germline CDR1 reads SGHAT; CDR2 reads FQNNGV. The CDR3 region is CASSLRFAGRGSHGYTF. The CDR3, as DNA: TGTGCCAGCAGCTTAAGGTTCGCGGGCAGGGGATCTCATGGCTACACCTTC.

Here the CDR3 DNA reads TGTGCCACCAGCAGAAGGGGGTACGGAAATACGCAGTATTTT. The encoded protein is CATSRRGYGNTQYF. This chain joins TRBV15 and TRBJ2-3; D perhaps matches TRBD1 (6 bases). The CDR3 is 14 amino acids. Germline lookup yields CDR1 LNHNV and CDR2 YYDKDF (reference sequence). The germline V and J ends were trimmed by 2 bases and 7 bases, with 13 bases remaining between them. Drawing the rest from reference TRBV15 and TRBJ2-3, the complete variable domain is DAMVIQNPRYQVTQFGKPVTLSCSQTLNHNVMYWYQQKSSQAPKLLFHYYDKDFNNEADTPDNFQSRRPNTSFCFLDIRSPGLGDTAMYLCATSRRGYGNTQYFGPGTRLTVL.

Note on this clonotype: The CDR3 ends on some other residue instead of the conserved phenylalanine or tryptophan, so this is likely a read error. The chain combines TRBV7-8 with TRBJ2-7; 10 nucleotides agree with TRBD2. The CDR3 contains 15 residues. V lost 5 bases and J lost 4; bases outside the gene matches: 8. Germline V gives CDR1 SGHVS, CDR2 FQNEAQ. DNA of the CDR3: TGTGCCAGCAGCGCCAGCGGGAGGGCCCTTTACGAGCAGTACTTG. This translates into CASSASGRALYEQYL.

As regards this clonotype: It is likely a read error, because the conserved phenylalanine at the end of the CDR3 is missing. The chain recombines TRBV9 with TRBJ2-2, with D possibly being TRBD2 (5 bases). CDR1 and CDR2 from the germline V gene are SGDLS and YYNGEE. The CDR3 has 17 residues. The V and J ends lost 0 bases and 2 bases respectively, with 14 bases between them. The CDR3: CASSVGIGILNTGELFL. The CDR3 nucleotides are TGTGCCAGCAGCGTAGGAATCGGGATACTTAACACCGGGGAGCTGTTTTTA.

This clonotype was seen a few times. The chain combines TRBV29-1 with TRBJ2-3; D unclear. Per germline, CDR1 SQVTM and CDR2 ANQGSEA. Trimming removed 3 bases at V and 6 bases at J, with 13 bases between. The CDR3 is 13 amino acids. In nucleotides, the CDR3 is TGCAGCGTTGAGGTCAGGTTCACGGATACGCAGTATTTT. It translates to CSVEVRFTDTQYF.

The chain employs TRBV29-1 and TRBJ1-1, with D tentatively TRBD1 (5 bases). Germline V gene data show CDR1 as SQVTM and CDR2 as ANQGSEA. Trimming cost V 4 bases and J 6 bases, with 18 bases left between them. The CDR3 totals 14 residues. In DNA form, the CDR3 reads TGCAGCGTTGGGGGCAGGGTAGGATCCCCTGAAGCTTTCTTT. Its translation is CSVGGRVGSPEAFF. The variable domain in full, completed from reference TRBV29-1 and TRBJ1-1, reads SAVISQKPSRDICQRGTSLTIQCQVDSQVTMMFWYRQQPGQSLTLIATANQGSEATYESGFVIDKFPISRPNLTFSTLTVSNMSPEDSSIYLCSVGGRVGSPEAFFGQGTRLTVV.

The sample holds a few counts of this clonotype. This chain links TRBV9 with TRBJ2-6, with a possible D match to TRBD2 (5 bases). This CDR3 region has 18 residues. The V and J ends lost 0 bases and 3 bases respectively, with 16 bases between them. Germline CDR1 and CDR2: SGDLS and YYNGEE. The CDR3 here is CASSVGPGGSLGANVLTF. Written as DNA, the CDR3 is TGTGCCAGCAGCGTAGGCCCCGGTGGGAGCCTTGGGGCCAACGTCCTGACTTTC.

The sample holds a few counts of this clonotype. The chain couples TRBV11-3 to TRBJ1-1; tentative D call: TRBD1 (5 bases). V lost 5 bases and J lost 1, with 14 bases in between. The germline V gene has CDR1 SGHNT and CDR2 YENEEA. This CDR3 spans 15 amino acids. Here the CDR3 reads CASSRGGTENTEAFF. The CDR3 nucleotides are TGTGCCAGCAGCCGCGGCGGGACGGAGAACACTGAAGCTTTCTTT.

V usage is TRBV5-1 and J usage is TRBJ2-7; 11 bases line up with TRBD1. This CDR3 has 14 residues. Germline CDR1 and CDR2: SGHRS and YFSETQ. Trimming removed 0 bases from V and 7 bases from J; junction bases left unmatched: 3. The DNA for the CDR3 is TGCGCCAGCAGCTTGGAGGGACAGGGGGAAGAGCAGTACTTC. Translated: CASSLEGQGEEQYF.

The chain is built from TRBV5-1 and TRBJ2-1, with 8 bases lining up with TRBD1. Per the germline V gene, CDR1 is SGHRS and CDR2 is YFSETQ. CDR3 size: 19 residues. Trimming at V came to 2 bases and at J to 7 bases, leaving 20 bases not matched to a gene. Here the CDR3 reads CASSFQYYGRQGARNEQFF. For the CDR3, the DNA is TGCGCCAGCAGCTTTCAATACTACGGACGGCAGGGGGCGAGAAATGAGCAGTTCTTC.

This clonotype has a handful of counts. The chain carries TRBV5-1 and TRBJ2-5, with TRBD2 identical over 10 bases. CDR3 length: 15 amino acids. Looked up from germline, CDR1 is SGHRS and CDR2 is YFSETQ. Trimming at V came to 2 bases and at J to 5 bases, leaving 6 bases not matched to a gene. The CDR3, as DNA: TGCGCCAGCAGCTTACTTCTAGCGGGAGTGGAGACCCAGTACTTC. Translating it yields CASSLLLAGVETQYF.